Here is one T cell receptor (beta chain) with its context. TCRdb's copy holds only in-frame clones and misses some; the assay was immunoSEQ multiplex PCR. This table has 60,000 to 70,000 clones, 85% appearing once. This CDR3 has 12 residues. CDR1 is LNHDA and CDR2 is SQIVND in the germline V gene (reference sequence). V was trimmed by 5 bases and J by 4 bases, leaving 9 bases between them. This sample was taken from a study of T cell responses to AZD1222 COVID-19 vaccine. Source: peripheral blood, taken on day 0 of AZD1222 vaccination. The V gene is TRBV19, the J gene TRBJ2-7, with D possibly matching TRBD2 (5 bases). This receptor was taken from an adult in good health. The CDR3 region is CASSPGSYEQYF. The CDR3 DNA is TGTGCCAGTAGTCCGGGGTCTTACGAGCAGTACTTC.